This T cell receptor (beta chain) was captured by sequencing in a study of cytomegalovirus exposure and HLA in healthy donors. Broader study findings: Common viral pathogens seemed to be connected with several of the most significant clusters, according to a later analysis.

Worth noting for this clone: What it binds is not known.

The PCR ran on 60 Vbeta and 13 Jbeta primers. Sequencing was performed with immunoSEQ multiplex PCR; in TCRdb, only in-frame clones are kept and a portion is missing. Of about 130,000 clones listed, roughly three quarters are singletons. The sample consisted of PBMCs. The receptor was derived from a man under 40 in good health and CMV-seronegative.

Here the CDR3 DNA reads TGTGCCACCAGCAGAGGACATTCGTCGGAGACCCAGTACTTC. Protein product: CATSRGHSSETQYF. The rearrangement joins TRBV15 to TRBJ2-5, with unresolved D. CDR1 is LNHNV, CDR2 YYDKDF, per germline (reference sequence). With 1 base removed from V and 5 bases from J, the gap between germline ends came to 11 bases. The CDR3 runs 14 residues.